These 17 T cell receptor beta chains were all obtained from the same sample, sequenced in a study of T cell changes during pregnancy in multiple sclerosis. Here immunoSEQ multiplex PCR was the method, and the copy in TCRdb shows in-frame clones only, minus some. The repertoire holds tens of thousands of clones, nearly 95% seen once, with approximately 0.85% in the top ten. This specimen was peripheral blood, taken in the first trimester of pregnancy. The receptors come from a female donor with multiple sclerosis, enrolled in a pregnancy study.

This clone was recorded a few times. V is TRBV6-6 and J is TRBJ1-2, with 7 nucleotides matching TRBD1. Trimming removed 0 bases from V and 8 bases from J; junction bases left unmatched: 9. The germline CDR1 and CDR2 sequences are MNHNY and SVGAGI (reference sequence). The CDR3 extends over 15 amino acids. CDR3 loop: CASSYSPQGVEGYTF. The CDR3 DNA reads as TGTGCCAGCAGTTACTCGCCCCAGGGGGTAGAAGGCTACACCTTC.

CDR3 residues: CASSFRRDHGTF. In DNA, the CDR3 is TGTGCCAGCAGCTTTCGACGGGATCACGGCACCTTC. The chain joins TRBV5-6 to TRBJ1-2; D is uncertain. Between the trimmed V and J ends, which lost 2 bases and 13 bases, there was a span of 15 bases. This CDR3 comprises 12 residues. Germline lookup yields CDR1 SGHDT and CDR2 YYEEEE.

The V gene is TRBV2, the J gene TRBJ1-2; no definite D call. This CDR3 has 11 amino acids. Per the germline V gene, CDR1 is SNHLY and CDR2 is FYNNEI. V was cut by 9 bases and J by 3 bases, with 8 bases left in between. CDR3 coding DNA: TGTGCCAGTGGGGAGGACTATGGCTACACCTTC. Translation gives CASGEDYGYTF.

The chain uses TRBV10-3 and TRBJ1-4; D is undetermined. Trimming stripped 2 bases from V and 7 bases from J, with 5 bases between. The length of the CDR3 is 12 residues. In germline, CDR1 is ENHRY, CDR2 SYGVKD. The CDR3 bases are TGTGCCATCAGTGAGGGCTTTGAAAAACTGTTTTTT. This gives the protein CAISEGFEKLFF.

Here the CDR3 reads CVRSSQQGTRYEQYF. CDR3 nucleotide sequence: TGTGTCAGAAGCTCCCAACAGGGGACACGCTACGAGCAGTACTTC. The J gene is TRBJ2-7, the V gene TRBV7-5; the table's D call, TRBD1, has no DNA check behind it. TRBV7-5 constitutes a pseudogene. There are 15 residues in the CDR3.

This clone has a handful of counts. The chain uses TRBV5-6 and TRBJ2-6, with unresolved D. With 7 bases removed from V and 3 bases from J, the gap between germline ends came to 14 bases. The CDR3 runs 15 residues. Germline V gene lookup returns CDR1 SGHDT and CDR2 YYEEEE. The chain's CDR3 is CASDARFFGANVLTF. In DNA, the CDR3 is TGTGCCAGCGACGCCAGGTTTTTTGGGGCCAACGTCCTGACTTTC. The full variable domain, completed using reference TRBV5-6 and TRBJ2-6, is DAGVTQSPTHLIKTRGQQVTLRCSPKSGHDTVSWYQQALGQGPQFIFQYYEEEERQRGNFPDRFSGHQFPNYSSELNVNALLLGDSALYLCASDARFFGANVLTFGAGSRLTVL.

This chain joins TRBV19 and TRBJ1-4; 8 bases agree with TRBD1. The CDR3 has 16 residues. Germline CDR1 and CDR2: LNHDA and SQIVND (reference sequence). Trimming at V came to 10 bases and at J to 8 bases, leaving 18 bases not matched to a gene. The chain's CDR3 is CATAGTGNLNREKLFF. In DNA, the CDR3 is TGTGCCACAGCCGGGACAGGCAACCTCAACAGGGAAAAACTGTTTTTT.

Points on this clone: A junction end diverges from the germline sequence, so it may reflect a read error. The sample has other DNA sequences that encode this CDR3 too. The rearrangement uses TRBV4-2 and TRBJ2-7; 8 nucleotides line up with TRBD2. Germline-derived CDR1 and CDR2 are LGHNA and YNFKEQ. The CDR3 consists of 16 residues. The CDR3 region is CASSQVRGGTTYEQYF. As DNA, the CDR3 is TGTGCTAGCAGCCAAGTTCGCGGGGGGACCACCTACGAGCAGTACTTC.

The V and J genes are TRBV9 and TRBJ2-7; D might be TRBD2 (6 bases). The CDR3 has 14 residues. CDR1 and CDR2 from the germline V gene are SGDLS and YYNGEE. V lost 6 bases and J lost 5, with 18 bases in between. The CDR3 DNA reads TGTGCCAGCACCAGAGGGGCGCCGGGAGACGAGCAGTACTTC. It specifies CASTRGAPGDEQYF.

This sequence joins TRBV5-1 and TRBJ2-2, with 10 bases lining up with TRBD1. Germline V lookup: CDR1 SGHRS, CDR2 YFSETQ. The V gene end was trimmed by 2 bases and the J gene end by 0 bases; junction bases not matched to a gene: 7. The CDR3 is made up of 18 amino acids. This CDR3 is CASSLIDRGPTNTGELFF. The CDR3, as DNA: TGCGCCAGCAGCTTAATAGACAGGGGGCCTACGAACACCGGGGAGCTGTTTTTT.

The chain recombines TRBV6-5 with TRBJ1-2, with D perhaps TRBD1 (6 bases). V was pared by 8 bases and J by 6 bases, with 16 bases between. CDR3 length: 13 residues. CDR1 and CDR2 (germline): MNHEY, SVGAGI. The chain's CDR3 is CASGTRGFDGYTF. In DNA form, the CDR3 reads TGTGCCAGCGGTACTAGGGGGTTTGATGGCTACACCTTC.

This clone was recorded only once. V gene TRBV19 combines with J gene TRBJ2-2, with a tentative D call TRBD1 (5 bases). The ends were cut back, 5 bases at V and 1 base at J, with 11 bases in the middle. CDR1 and CDR2 (germline): LNHDA, SQIVND (reference sequence). CDR3 size: 15 residues. The CDR3 loop is CASSPDILNTGELFF. The DNA of the CDR3 is TGTGCCAGTAGTCCGGACATTTTGAACACCGGGGAGCTGTTTTTT.

The rearrangement joins TRBV4-1 to TRBJ2-5, with TRBD2 matching over 7 bases. The CDR3 is made up of 17 amino acids. CDR1 and CDR2 (germline): MGHRA, YSYEKL. The junction had 9 bases not matched to a gene; V was cut back by 1 base and J by 1 base. The CDR3 reads CASSQVGRGLSQETQYF. CDR3 in DNA: TGCGCCAGCAGCCAAGTCGGGCGGGGGTTGTCCCAAGAGACCCAGTACTTC.

The chain employs TRBV6-6 and TRBJ2-7, with D tentatively TRBD2 (5 bases). V was pared by 6 bases and J by 0 bases, with 15 bases between. CDR3 length: 15 residues. Germline V CDR1 and CDR2: MNHNY, SVGAGI (reference sequence). CDR3 sequence reads: CASRLGFFGSYEQYF. The DNA for the CDR3 is TGTGCCAGCAGACTAGGGTTTTTCGGCTCCTACGAGCAGTACTTC.

This clone was detected a few times. The V and J genes are TRBV7-8 and TRBJ1-2, with D perhaps TRBD1 (5 bases). Trimming removed 2 bases from V and 6 bases from J, with 13 bases in between. The germline gives CDR1 SGHVS, CDR2 FQNEAQ. This CDR3 comprises 14 residues. This chain's CDR3 is CASSLIGQGNGYTF. DNA for the CDR3: TGTGCCAGCAGCTTAATAGGCCAGGGCAATGGCTACACCTTC.

The chain links TRBV9 to TRBJ2-7; 8 bases are a match to TRBD1. The junction had 3 bases not matched to a gene; V was cut back by 4 bases and J by 3 bases. The CDR3 is made up of 13 amino acids. Germline V gene sequence: CDR1 SGDLS, CDR2 YYNGEE. This CDR3 reads CASSRDRSYEQYF. CDR3 sequence (DNA): TGTGCCAGCAGCCGGGACAGGAGCTACGAGCAGTACTTC. The whole variable domain, filled in from reference TRBV9 and TRBJ2-7, reads DSGVTQTPKHLITATGQRVTLRCSPRSGDLSVYWYQQSLDQGLQFLIQYYNGEERAKGNILERFSAQQFPDLHSELNLSSLELGDSALYFCASSRDRSYEQYFGPGTRLTVT.

V and J are TRBV4-2 and TRBJ2-5, with TRBD2 as a possible D gene (7 bases). The CDR3 length is 17 residues. Germline V gene lookup returns CDR1 LGHNA and CDR2 YNFKEQ. V was clipped by 2 bases and J by 2 bases, with 18 bases between them. The CDR3 DNA sequence: TGTGCCAGCAGCCAAAGGCAAGGCGGGGGCCCTCAAGAGACCCAGTACTTC. Translation gives CASSQRQGGGPQETQYF.